This is a list of T cell receptor beta chains from one sample in a study of TIL therapy for anti-PD-1-resistant metastatic lung cancer. The method was immunoSEQ multiplex PCR; TCRdb's version includes in-frame clones alone and lacks a portion of them. The table includes some 16,000 clones, under 80% detected once. Sequenced here: blood, sampled at baseline. The receptors originated from a person between 30 and 79 years old with non-small cell lung cancer. CDR3s leave out the opening cysteine and the closing phenylalanine or tryptophan.

v_call: TRBV4-3
j_call: TRBJ2-3
cdr3_aa: ASSQDRPSTDTQY

v_call: TRBV27
j_call: TRBJ1-1
cdr3_aa: ASSFFGGTEAF

v_call: TRBV5-1
j_call: TRBJ2-7
cdr3_aa: ASSAPVRGEQY

v_call: TRBV18
j_call: TRBJ2-7
cdr3_aa: ASSPGQGEQY

v_call: TRBV4-3
j_call: TRBJ1-5
cdr3_aa: ASSQGGAKH

v_call: TRBV4-3
j_call: TRBJ1-2
cdr3_aa: ASSQDGAGFDYT

v_call: TRBV18
j_call: TRBJ2-5
cdr3_aa: ASSPKETQY

v_call: TRBV30
j_call: TRBJ2-5
cdr3_aa: AWSPAVTTSGETQY

v_call: TRBV10-1
j_call: TRBJ2-7
cdr3_aa: ASSERDEQY

v_call: TRBV7-6
j_call: TRBJ2-5
cdr3_aa: ASSSKTALIQETQY

v_call: TRBV5-6
j_call: TRBJ2-5
cdr3_aa: ASSLVPEETQY

v_call: TRBV27
j_call: TRBJ2-1
cdr3_aa: ASSRSGDNNEQF

v_call: TRBV21-1
j_call: TRBJ2-3
cdr3_aa: ASSTLPGQGSTDTQY

v_call: TRBV4-1
j_call: TRBJ1-5
cdr3_aa: ASSQVGQGVYQPQH

v_call: TRBV27
j_call: TRBJ1-2
cdr3_aa: ASSPQQGTPFGYT

v_call: TRBV5-1
j_call: TRBJ2-2
cdr3_aa: ASSLARSGGFPGELF

v_call: TRBV30
j_call: TRBJ1-1
cdr3_aa: AWVPGQGARAF

v_call: TRBV11-2
j_call: TRBJ2-1
cdr3_aa: ASSQSGGHNNEQF

v_call: TRBV7-9
j_call: TRBJ2-5
cdr3_aa: ASSFDSVQETQY

v_call: TRBV29-1
j_call: TRBJ2-1
cdr3_aa: SVVGGHSYNEQF

v_call: TRBV6-1
j_call: TRBJ1-1
cdr3_aa: ASSETGRRAF

v_call: TRBV4-3
j_call: TRBJ2-1
cdr3_aa: ASSQDRGPVGEQF

v_call: TRBV2
j_call: TRBJ2-7
cdr3_aa: ASSPAGEPYEQY

v_call: TRBV5-1
j_call: TRBJ1-2
cdr3_aa: ASSSPSGTGLSYGYT

v_call: TRBV29-1
j_call: TRBJ2-1
cdr3_aa: SYRGGAEIEQF

v_call: TRBV10-3
j_call: TRBJ1-3
cdr3_aa: AISAVLRGSSGNTIY

v_call: TRBV2
j_call: TRBJ2-1
cdr3_aa: ASGLAIYNEQF

v_call: TRBV10-3
j_call: TRBJ1-1
cdr3_aa: AISTTNTEAF

v_call: TRBV2
j_call: TRBJ2-3
cdr3_aa: AGRLGADTQY

v_call: TRBV2
j_call: TRBJ1-6
cdr3_aa: ASSEALRGPFNSPLH

v_call: TRBV2
j_call: .
cdr3_aa: ASTGLASYEQY

v_call: TRBV6-5
j_call: TRBJ1-2
cdr3_aa: ASSYSGGTYGYT

v_call: TRBV6-1
j_call: TRBJ1-2
cdr3_aa: ASSEAEVRGYGYT

v_call: TRBV7-3
j_call: TRBJ1-1
cdr3_aa: ASSLAGQGTEAF

v_call: TRBV7-9
j_call: TRBJ2-7
cdr3_aa: ASTDGLLYEQY

v_call: TRBV28
j_call: TRBJ2-7
cdr3_aa: ASSPWGQGTAYEQY

v_call: TRBV7-6
j_call: TRBJ2-1
cdr3_aa: ASSSERGPYNEQF

v_call: TRBV5-1
j_call: TRBJ2-7
cdr3_aa: ASSLGTGVYEQY

v_call: TRBV9
j_call: TRBJ2-7
cdr3_aa: ASSVGGQTYEQY

v_call: TRBV14
j_call: TRBJ1-1
cdr3_aa: ASSQEFQGPDTEAF

v_call: TRBV29-1
j_call: TRBJ2-1
cdr3_aa: SVGMTSRNSYNEQF

v_call: TRBV4-1
j_call: TRBJ1-3
cdr3_aa: ASSQGSQSSGNTIY

v_call: TRBV9
j_call: TRBJ2-2
cdr3_aa: ASRLGTSTGELF

v_call: TRBV19
j_call: TRBJ2-1
cdr3_aa: ASNGARSYNEQF

v_call: TRBV5-1
j_call: TRBJ2-1
cdr3_aa: ASSMDRAYNEQF

v_call: TRBV7-8
j_call: TRBJ2-2
cdr3_aa: ASSLEAGYTGELF

v_call: TRBV7-2
j_call: TRBJ1-2
cdr3_aa: ASSRRDRGPRHGGYT

v_call: TRBV21-1
j_call: TRBJ2-7
cdr3_aa: ASSKVKSGGGEQY

v_call: TRBV12-5
j_call: TRBJ2-7
cdr3_aa: ASGLPSTTGRSYEQY

v_call: TRBV9
j_call: TRBJ1-5
cdr3_aa: ASSVAAGNQPQH

v_call: TRBV6-1
j_call: TRBJ2-4
cdr3_aa: ASSVRQPLAKNIQY

v_call: TRBV6-5
j_call: TRBJ1-1
cdr3_aa: ASSYGTGNTEAF

v_call: TRBV4-3
j_call: TRBJ2-7
cdr3_aa: ASSHEGGNEQY

v_call: TRBV4-3
j_call: TRBJ2-2
cdr3_aa: ASSQDGRVTGELF

v_call: TRBV10-1
j_call: TRBJ2-7
cdr3_aa: ASSVVEVGGTRTGLSYEQY

v_call: TRBV18
j_call: TRBJ1-1
cdr3_aa: ASSPRTGGDAEAF

v_call: TRBV6-4
j_call: TRBJ2-1
cdr3_aa: ASSDYYYGEQF